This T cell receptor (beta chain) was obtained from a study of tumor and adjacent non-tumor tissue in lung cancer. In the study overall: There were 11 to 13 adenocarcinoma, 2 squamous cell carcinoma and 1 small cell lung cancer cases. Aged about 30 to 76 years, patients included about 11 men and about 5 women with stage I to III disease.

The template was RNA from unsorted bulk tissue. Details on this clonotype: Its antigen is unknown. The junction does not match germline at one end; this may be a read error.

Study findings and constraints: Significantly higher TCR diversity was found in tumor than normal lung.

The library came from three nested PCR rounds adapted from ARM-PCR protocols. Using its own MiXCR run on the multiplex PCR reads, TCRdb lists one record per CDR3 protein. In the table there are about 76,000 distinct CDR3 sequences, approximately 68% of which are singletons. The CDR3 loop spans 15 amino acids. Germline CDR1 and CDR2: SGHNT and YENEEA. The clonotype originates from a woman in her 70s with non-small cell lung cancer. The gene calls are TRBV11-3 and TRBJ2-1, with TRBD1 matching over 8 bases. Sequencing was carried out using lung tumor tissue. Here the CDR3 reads CVSSPDDRGHNEQFF. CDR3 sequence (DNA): TGTGTCAGCAGCCCTGATGACAGGGGACACAATGAGCAGTTCTTC.